This TCR beta chain was captured by sequencing in a study of OX40 agonist ivuxolimab in advanced cancers. Study-level results: Patients who responded partially at 0.1-3.0 mg/kg showed clonal expansion ranking among the lowest.

V lost 10 bases, J lost 0 bases, and 12 bases stayed unmatched. The CDR3 spans 16 residues. Germline V gene data show CDR1 as MNHNY and CDR2 as SVGAGI (reference sequence). The assay was immunoSEQ multiplex PCR, and TCRdb's table has in-frame clones only and misses some. The sample lists approximately 100,000 clones, roughly 89% occurring once. This clone was observed a single time. The antigen remains unidentified. The chain recombines TRBV6-6 with TRBJ2-3; 8 positions agree with TRBD2. The sequence came from an adult with an advanced solid tumor such as melanoma, head and neck, liver or kidney cancer. The sequencing used CD4+ or CD8+ T cells sorted from blood, collected in a trial of the OX40 agonist ivuxolimab. CDR3 nucleotide sequence: TGTGCCACCGCGCGGGGGGTCGTCTTTAGCACAGATACGCAGTATTTT. This codes for CATARGVVFSTDTQYF.